The rows below give T cell receptor beta chains drawn from one sample of a study of OX40 agonist ivuxolimab in advanced cancers. Some clones are missing from TCRdb's copy, which holds only in-frame ones; the method was immunoSEQ multiplex PCR. This sample has 30,000 to 40,000 clones; over 60% occur once, and the top ten carry around 21%. The sample here was CD4+ or CD8+ T cells sorted from blood, taken in a trial of the OX40 agonist ivuxolimab. The receptors derive from an adult with an advanced solid tumor such as melanoma, head and neck, liver or kidney cancer. Both conserved end residues are part of each CDR3. Only part of the rows carry a size: once, few, many, or a class if the clone is expanded.

size	V	J	CDR3
.	TRBV9	TRBJ1-6	CASSVAHSPLHF
once	TRBV19	TRBJ2-6	CASTLDRGAGANVLTF
.	TRBV20-1	TRBJ2-3	CSAQGPGTQYF
.	TRBV5-1	TRBJ2-7	CASSPGGFDEQYF
medium-sized	TRBV5-6	TRBJ1-2	CASSLQAAIYGYTF
few	TRBV5-1	TRBJ1-1	CASSRDTEAFF
.	TRBV5-1	TRBJ1-6	CASSLGSTNSPLHF
.	TRBV6-1	TRBJ1-1	CASRVMDRGRTEAFF
.	TRBV7-2	TRBJ1-5	CASSLGDRGSQPQHF
few	TRBV5-8	TRBJ1-2	CASSLQGTARGYTF
once	TRBV7-9	TRBJ2-3	CASSLAGGPPDTQYF
.	TRBV5-6	TRBJ1-2	CASSLERVNYGYTF
.	TRBV11-2	TRBJ1-2	CASSPPGQGANYGYTF
.	TRBV5-6	TRBJ1-6	CASSSQGLRSPLHF
.	TRBV10-2	TRBJ1-1	CASSDRGPVNTEAFF
.	TRBV29-1	TRBJ1-1	CSVLPTVANTEAFF
.	TRBV6-5	TRBJ1-4	CASSVTGQNEKLFF
.	TRBV7-3	TRBJ1-1	CASSLTPKAMNTEAFF
.	TRBV6-5	TRBJ1-2	CASSSGQGRYGYTF